The sequence of this T cell receptor (beta chain) was determined in a study of T cells in Graves' hyperthyroidism and ophthalmopathy. A note on this clonotype: At one boundary the junction diverges from the germline segment, which might be a read error.

RNA transcripts were the template for amplifying TCR beta CDR3 regions. First-round RT-PCR targeting the TCR CDR3 was performed with the HTBI primer set. MiXCR was run by TCRdb on the multiplex PCR reads, yielding one entry per CDR3 protein. The sample includes 300,000 to 400,000 distinct CDR3 sequences, roughly 18% of them seen just once. The specimen sequenced was blood. The sequence was collected from a man aged 18 to 30 with Graves' ophthalmopathy.

The CDR3 protein is CASSLVGGSDNEQFF. In nucleotides, the CDR3 is TGTGCCAGCTCTCTGGTGGGGGGCTCCGACAATGAGCAGTTCTTC. The chain has TRBV7-9 and TRBJ2-1, with D possibly called TRBD1 or TRBD2 (6 bases each). This CDR3 has 15 amino acids. Germline lookup yields CDR1 SEHNR and CDR2 FQNEAQ (reference sequence).